Each of the 24 T cell receptor beta chains below was sequenced from the same sample in a study of blood T cell repertoires in COVID-19 (dated by TCRdb to 2018 to 2020). The library was obtained by the immunoSEQ multiplex PCR assay. TCRdb carries this immuneACCESS record with in-frame sequences only. Its versions omit some clonotypes, under half of them owing to an unresolved V gene in the studies checked, with the rest unexplained. Across this sample there are about 200,000 clones, with 80% to 85% seen only once. The ten biggest clones cover under 30% of the sample. The sequenced material came from peripheral blood. The source of these receptors is a middle-aged man with acute or convalescent COVID-19.

The rearrangement links TRBV12-3 or TRBV12-4 to TRBJ1-4, with TRBD1 matching 9 bases. The ends lost 2 bases at V and 12 bases at J; junction bases unmatched: 4. CDR3 length: 13 amino acids. The CDR3: CASSLRQGEELFF. CDR3 nucleotides: TGTGCCAGCAGTTTAAGACAGGGGGAAGAACTGTTTTTT.

The genes are TRBV12-3 or TRBV12-4 and TRBJ1-5; a weak D match, TRBD1 (5 bases). Trimming removed 4 bases at V and 11 bases at J, with 9 bases between. CDR3 size: 11 residues. CDR3: CASSSRGTQHF. DNA of the CDR3: TGTGCCAGCAGTTCCCGGGGGACCCAGCATTTT.

The chain has TRBV7-8 and TRBJ2-7; 8 positions match TRBD1. Losses at the gene ends were 1 base for V and 9 bases for J; bases not matched to a gene: 14. Germline V lookup: CDR1 SGHVS, CDR2 FQNEAQ. The CDR3 consists of 16 residues. The CDR3 region is CASSLGSGRGPTGQYF. CDR3 DNA: TGTGCCAGCAGCTTAGGGTCCGGCAGGGGGCCTACAGGGCAGTACTTC.

This chain joins TRBV30 and TRBJ2-3; tentative D call: TRBD1 (5 bases). Trimming removed 0 bases at V and 5 bases at J, with 9 bases between. This CDR3 is 13 amino acids long. Germline V gene sequence: CDR1 GTSNPN, CDR2 SVGIG (reference sequence). The CDR3 is CAWSVQVGDTQYF. DNA of the CDR3: TGTGCCTGGAGTGTACAGGTAGGAGATACGCAGTATTTT.

This chain connects TRBV19 to TRBJ2-7; weak D call: TRBD2 (5 bases). Per the germline V gene, CDR1 is LNHDA and CDR2 is SQIVND (reference sequence). Trimming removed 3 bases at V and 7 bases at J, with 19 bases between. The CDR3 is made up of 15 amino acids. CDR3 loop: CASSISAGVSTEQYF. The DNA for the CDR3 is TGTGCCAGTAGTATTTCGGCCGGGGTGTCTACGGAGCAGTACTTC.

This clone showed up just once. The chain is built from TRBV2 and TRBJ1-6; D perhaps matches TRBD1 (6 bases). The CDR3 loop spans 15 amino acids. Germline-derived CDR1 and CDR2 are SNHLY and FYNNEI. V was clipped by 4 bases and J by 7 bases, with 14 bases between them. This chain's CDR3 is CASSGQAAGNSPLHF. DNA of the CDR3: TGTGCCAGCAGTGGACAGGCGGCAGGGAATTCACCCCTCCACTTT.

The chain couples TRBV10-1 to TRBJ1-6; 7 nucleotides align to TRBD1. With V trimmed by 8 bases and J by 0 bases, 1 base remained unmatched. The CDR3 runs 14 residues. From germline, CDR1 is WNHNN and CDR2 SYGVQD (reference sequence). In DNA form, the CDR3 reads TGCGCCAGCCGGGACAGCTCCTATAATTCACCCCTCCACTTT. Translation: CASRDSSYNSPLHF.

This clone was recorded once. This chain uses TRBV15 with TRBJ1-3; D might be TRBD1 (5 bases). The CDR3 sequence is 15 residues long. V was trimmed by 3 bases and J by 3 bases, leaving 12 bases between them. CDR1 is LNHNV, CDR2 YYDKDF, per germline (reference sequence). The CDR3 DNA reads as TGTGCCACCAGCAGTGACGGGACTTATGGAAACACCATATATTTT. Protein: CATSSDGTYGNTIYF.

The chain recombines TRBV15 with TRBJ2-7; D is ambiguous. Germline V gene data show CDR1 as LNHNV and CDR2 as YYDKDF (reference sequence). The V and J ends lost 5 bases and 3 bases respectively, with 11 bases between them. This CDR3 comprises 13 residues. The CDR3 DNA follows: TGTGCCACCAGCGGCGACTTAGTCTACGAGCAGTACTTC. It encodes CATSGDLVYEQYF.

V gene TRBV11-1 combines with J gene TRBJ2-7; D is perhaps TRBD2 (6 bases). With 7 bases removed from V and 0 bases from J, the gap between germline ends came to 13 bases. From germline, CDR1 is SGHAT and CDR2 FQDESV (reference sequence). This CDR3 region has 14 residues. The chain's CDR3 is CASTWGSGSYEQYF. The CDR3 region has the DNA TGTGCCAGCACCTGGGGTAGCGGCTCCTACGAGCAGTACTTC.

The gene calls are TRBV27 and TRBJ2-1; 11 bases line up with TRBD2. Germline lookup yields CDR1 MNHEY and CDR2 SMNVEV (reference sequence). The CDR3 covers 17 residues. V lost 2 bases and J lost 5; bases outside the gene matches: 8. The CDR3 spells CASSLIAGTSGNNEQFF. CDR3 sequence (DNA): TGTGCCAGCAGTTTAATAGCCGGGACTAGCGGCAACAATGAGCAGTTCTTC.

This clone appeared once. CDR3 in DNA: TGTGCCAGCTCACCAGCGGAGAACACTGAAGCTTTCTTT. This translates into CASSPAENTEAFF. J is TRBJ1-1 and V is TRBV18; unclear D gene. The germline V and J ends were trimmed by 2 bases and 1 base, with 5 bases remaining between them. Looked up from germline, CDR1 is KGHSH and CDR2 is LQKENI. The length of the CDR3 is 13 residues. Filled out from reference TRBV18 and TRBJ1-1, the complete variable domain reads NAGVMQNPRHLVRRRGQEARLRCSPMKGHSHVYWYRQLPEEGLKFMVYLQKENIIDESGMPKERFSAEFPKEGPSILRIQQVVRGDSAAYFCASSPAENTEAFFGQGTRLTVV.

The chain links TRBV2 to TRBJ2-1; TRBD2 matches 10 bases. There are 13 residues in the CDR3. Germline V gene sequence: CDR1 SNHLY, CDR2 FYNNEI. With V trimmed by 11 bases and J by 7 bases, 8 bases remained unmatched. CDR3 nucleotide sequence: TGTGCCGGAACTAGCGGGAATAGAAATGAGCAGTTCTTC. Translated, it gives CAGTSGNRNEQFF. The full variable domain, rest sourced from reference TRBV2 and TRBJ2-1, is EPEVTQTPSHQVTQMGQEVILRCVPISNHLYFYWYRQILGQKVEFLVSFYNNEISEKSEIFDDQFSVERPDGSNFTLKIRSTKLEDSAMYFCAGTSGNRNEQFFGPGTRLTVL.

The rearrangement links TRBV5-6 to TRBJ1-5; D is unresolved. This CDR3 has 15 amino acids. From germline, CDR1 is SGHDT and CDR2 YYEEEE. The ends were cut back, 4 bases at V and 1 base at J, with 12 bases in the middle. This chain's CDR3 is CASSRLSHSNQPQHF. The CDR3 DNA is TGTGCCAGCAGCCGACTTAGTCACAGCAATCAGCCCCAGCATTTT.

This chain connects TRBV6-6 to TRBJ2-1; weak D call: TRBD2 (7 bases). Germline V CDR1 and CDR2: MNHNY, SVGAGI (reference sequence). The length of the CDR3 is 16 residues. Trimming removed 1 base from V and 2 bases from J, with 12 bases in between. The CDR3 sequence is CASSYFRGGTYNEQFF. CDR3 nucleotides: TGTGCCAGCAGTTACTTCAGGGGAGGGACCTACAATGAGCAGTTCTTC.

The count of this clone is one. The J gene is TRBJ1-5, the V gene TRBV3-1 (or the pseudogene TRBV3-2); TRBD1 agrees at 7 bases. The CDR3 covers 15 residues. The germline V gene encodes CDR1 LGHDT and CDR2 YNNKEL (reference sequence). V lost 3 bases to trimming and J lost 6 bases; unmatched junction nucleotides: 8. The CDR3 protein is CASSQNTGAGQPQHF. CDR3 in DNA: TGTGCCAGCAGCCAGAACACAGGGGCCGGTCAGCCCCAGCATTTT.

This clone was detected a few times. The V call is TRBV2, the J call TRBJ2-2; weak D call: TRBD2 (5 bases). V lost 8 bases and J 3 bases, leaving 16 bases between the germline ends. Germline lookup yields CDR1 SNHLY and CDR2 FYNNEI. This CDR3 region has 15 residues. CDR3 nucleotides: TGTGCCAGCTATAGCGTGACCGAATACACCGGGGAGCTGTTTTTT. This gives the protein CASYSVTEYTGELFF. Together with reference TRBV2 and TRBJ2-2, the CDR3 gives the full variable domain: EPEVTQTPSHQVTQMGQEVILRCVPISNHLYFYWYRQILGQKVEFLVSFYNNEISEKSEIFDDQFSVERPDGSNFTLKIRSTKLEDSAMYFCASYSVTEYTGELFFGEGSRLTVL.

A few counts support this clone. The genes are TRBV4-2 and TRBJ1-1, with 9 positions matching TRBD1. The CDR3 consists of 15 residues. The germline V gene has CDR1 LGHNA and CDR2 YNFKEQ. Germline trimming cut 2 bases from V and 10 bases from J; bases unmatched to any gene: 11. CDR3 bases: TGTGCCAGCAGCCAAATGGCCGGGACAGGGAACGGAGCTTTCTTT. Residues: CASSQMAGTGNGAFF.

This clone has only one observation. V usage is TRBV27 and J usage is TRBJ2-2; 8 bases are shared with TRBD1. V was pared by 5 bases and J by 3 bases, with 14 bases of the junction left unmatched. The CDR3 length is 18 residues. Per germline, CDR1 MNHEY and CDR2 SMNVEV (reference sequence). For the CDR3, the DNA is TGTGCCAGCAGTCCCTATGGGACAGGTCGTCGGGACACCGGGGAGCTGTTTTTT. It codes for CASSPYGTGRRDTGELFF.

The chain carries TRBV5-1 and TRBJ1-2; a possible D gene is TRBD1 (5 bases). Trimming shortened V by 2 bases and J by 5 bases, and 13 bases separated the two germline ends. This CDR3 has 14 amino acids. Germline V gives CDR1 SGHRS, CDR2 YFSETQ. CDR3 in DNA: TGCGCCAGCAGCTTAAGTCAAGGGGCTTATGGCTACACCTTC. Translated: CASSLSQGAYGYTF.

V usage is TRBV5-1 and J usage is TRBJ1-5, with a possible D match to TRBD1 (6 bases). The CDR3 loop spans 15 amino acids. Trimming removed 5 bases from V and 2 bases from J, with 14 bases in between. CDR1 SGHRS and CDR2 YFSETQ come from the germline V gene. The CDR3 bases are TGCGCCAGCAGTCTTGGGGGCGCGGGCAATCAGCCCCAGCATTTT. Protein: CASSLGGAGNQPQHF.

This clone was found once. V and J are TRBV7-9 and TRBJ2-7, with D unclear. From germline, CDR1 is SEHNR and CDR2 FQNEAQ (reference sequence). The germline V and J ends were trimmed by 1 base and 6 bases, with 4 bases remaining between them. The CDR3 has 11 residues. The CDR3 sequence: CASSLVGEQYF. The CDR3 region has the DNA TGTGCCAGCAGCTTAGTCGGCGAGCAGTACTTC.

The chain has TRBV7-9 and TRBJ1-4, with 9 bases that match TRBD1. Germline assignment: CDR1 SEHNR and CDR2 FQNEAQ (reference sequence). The CDR3 spans 19 residues. Trimming at V came to 0 bases and at J to 12 bases, leaving 20 bases not matched to a gene. The chain's CDR3 is CASSLASRRWRDRDAELFF. The CDR3, as DNA: TGTGCCAGCAGCTTAGCATCGAGGAGGTGGCGGGACAGGGATGCGGAACTGTTTTTT.

This chain links TRBV6-5 with TRBJ1-2, with 9 bases aligning to TRBD1. The junction had 6 bases not matched to a gene; V was cut back by 6 bases and J by 1 base. This CDR3 contains 15 residues. Per the germline V gene, CDR1 is MNHEY and CDR2 is SVGAGI. The CDR3 is CASRETGGGNYGYTF. CDR3 DNA: TGTGCCAGCAGGGAGACAGGGGGAGGTAACTATGGCTACACCTTC.